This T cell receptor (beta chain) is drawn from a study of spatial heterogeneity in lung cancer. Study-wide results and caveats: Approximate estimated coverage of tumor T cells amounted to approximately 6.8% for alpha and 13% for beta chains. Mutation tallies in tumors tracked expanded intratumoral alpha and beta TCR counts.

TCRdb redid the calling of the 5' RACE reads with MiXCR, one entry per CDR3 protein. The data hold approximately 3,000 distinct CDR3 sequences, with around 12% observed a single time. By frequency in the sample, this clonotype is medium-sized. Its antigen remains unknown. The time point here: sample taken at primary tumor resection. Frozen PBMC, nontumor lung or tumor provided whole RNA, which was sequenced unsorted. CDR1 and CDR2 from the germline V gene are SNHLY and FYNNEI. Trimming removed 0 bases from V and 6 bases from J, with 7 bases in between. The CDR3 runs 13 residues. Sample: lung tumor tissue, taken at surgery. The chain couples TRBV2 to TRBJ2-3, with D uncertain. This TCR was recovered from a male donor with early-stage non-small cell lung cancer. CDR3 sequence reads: CASSEASWDTQYF. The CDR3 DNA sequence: TGTGCCAGCAGTGAAGCGAGTTGGGATACGCAGTATTTT.